Included here is one T cell receptor beta chain sequence, with context. These data are taken from a study of cytomegalovirus exposure and HLA in healthy donors. V was cut by 3 bases and J by 3 bases, with 7 bases left in between. Germline-derived CDR1 and CDR2 are SGHRS and YFSETQ. The CDR3 runs to 12 residues. This PCR relied on a set of 60 Vbeta primers and 13 Jbeta primers. The protocol was immunoSEQ multiplex PCR, while the TCRdb copy is restricted to in-frame clones and leaves out a portion. Among 200,000 or so clones, 81% were seen once, and the ten largest hold 2.1%. The sequenced sample was PBMCs. This receptor was obtained from a young woman in good health and CMV-seropositive. The chain combines TRBV5-1 with TRBJ2-7; a weak D match, TRBD1 (5 bases). The CDR3 nucleotides are TGCGCCAGCAGCTACGGACACTACGAGCAGTACTTC. It encodes CASSYGHYEQYF. The whole variable domain, filled in from reference TRBV5-1 and TRBJ2-7, reads KAGVTQTPRYLIKTRGQQVTLSCSPISGHRSVSWYQQTPGQGLQFLFEYFSETQRNKGNFPGRFSGRQFSNSRSEMNVSTLELGDSALYLCASSYGHYEQYFGPGTRLTVT.